Listed below are T cell receptor beta chains from one sample, sequenced in a study of shared clonotypes between healthy human individuals. Clones were sequenced by immunoSEQ multiplex PCR, and TCRdb holds only the in-frame ones, with some missing. The repertoire holds roughly 2.2 million clones, more than 80% seen once, with under 0.45% in the top ten. The sequenced sample was naive CD4+ T cells from PBMCs. These receptors came from a man between 18 and 29 years old in good health. Some clones in this sample may be carry-over from other donors' samples. Each CDR3 is given with its conserved first and last residue.

v_call: TRBV18; j_call: TRBJ1-5; cdr3_aa: CASSPGTGGNQPQHF
v_call: TRBV30; j_call: TRBJ2-7; cdr3_aa: CAWSPLSGRGRYEQYF
v_call: TRBV5-4; j_call: TRBJ2-5; cdr3_aa: CASSPTSGYQETQYF
v_call: TRBV2; j_call: TRBJ2-3; cdr3_aa: CASSESSTQYF
v_call: TRBV30; j_call: TRBJ2-7; cdr3_aa: CAWSRWTENYEQYF
v_call: TRBV5-5; j_call: TRBJ2-7; cdr3_aa: CASSEAEGYEQYF
v_call: TRBV5-1; j_call: TRBJ1-3; cdr3_aa: CASSPGRGDTIYF
v_call: TRBV29-1; j_call: TRBJ1-1; cdr3_aa: CSVHRGGSNTEAFF
v_call: TRBV10-1; j_call: TRBJ2-3; cdr3_aa: CASSSGRVGSDTQYF
v_call: TRBV5-1; j_call: TRBJ2-7; cdr3_aa: CASSLLTSGPYEQYF
v_call: TRBV7-6; j_call: TRBJ1-4; cdr3_aa: CASSPLGEKLFF
v_call: TRBV6-1; j_call: TRBJ2-3; cdr3_aa: CASSELYGGITRRTDTQYF
v_call: TRBV4-1; j_call: TRBJ2-3; cdr3_aa: CASSQIPGTDTQYF
v_call: TRBV7-9; j_call: TRBJ2-3; cdr3_aa: CASSPPGTDTQYF
v_call: TRBV15; j_call: TRBJ1-2; cdr3_aa: CATSSELTPQGYTF
v_call: TRBV18; j_call: TRBJ1-3; cdr3_aa: CASSLLITGTDSHGAGNTIYF
v_call: TRBV6-5; j_call: TRBJ2-3; cdr3_aa: CASRRDRRADTQYF
v_call: TRBV7-2; j_call: TRBJ1-2; cdr3_aa: CASSLGQLYGYTF
v_call: TRBV2; j_call: TRBJ2-7; cdr3_aa: CASSEIAGAGEQYF
v_call: TRBV5-1; j_call: TRBJ2-5; cdr3_aa: CASSSKRTSGEETQYF
v_call: TRBV28; j_call: TRBJ1-5; cdr3_aa: CDARWGKGPCNQPQHF
v_call: TRBV4-3; j_call: TRBJ1-5; cdr3_aa: CASSQDPPGGYSNQPQHF
v_call: TRBV6-5; j_call: TRBJ1-1; cdr3_aa: CASSQTKLGTEAFF
v_call: TRBV7-9; j_call: TRBJ2-2; cdr3_aa: CASSPNSGLHTGELFF
v_call: TRBV6-1; j_call: TRBJ2-5; cdr3_aa: CASSERDRYQETQYF
v_call: TRBV12-5; j_call: TRBJ1-2; cdr3_aa: CASGLVSGERGLYGYTF
v_call: TRBV5-1; j_call: TRBJ2-7; cdr3_aa: CASSQAYGSSMYEQYF
v_call: TRBV7-2; j_call: TRBJ2-5; cdr3_aa: CASSLALGETQYF
v_call: TRBV2; j_call: TRBJ2-5; cdr3_aa: CASSDDGRETQYF
v_call: TRBV19; j_call: TRBJ1-2; cdr3_aa: CAGAPRSSSYGYTF
v_call: TRBV5-4; j_call: TRBJ2-3; cdr3_aa: CASSSGTSTDTQYF
v_call: TRBV7-3; j_call: TRBJ2-1; cdr3_aa: CASSLNSGVSYNEQFF
v_call: TRBV5-1; j_call: TRBJ1-1; cdr3_aa: CASSTPTGNTEAFF
v_call: TRBV9; j_call: TRBJ2-5; cdr3_aa: CASSPAGTAVGGPQETQYF
v_call: TRBV10-3; j_call: TRBJ2-5; cdr3_aa: CAISESGLAGGETQYF
v_call: TRBV30; j_call: TRBJ1-3; cdr3_aa: CAWKTGLSGNTIYF
v_call: TRBV5-4; j_call: TRBJ2-7; cdr3_aa: CASSSPVADEQYF
v_call: TRBV7-9; j_call: TRBJ2-3; cdr3_aa: CASSPGTGFTDTQYF
v_call: TRBV5-4; j_call: TRBJ2-5; cdr3_aa: CASSSPGAETQYF